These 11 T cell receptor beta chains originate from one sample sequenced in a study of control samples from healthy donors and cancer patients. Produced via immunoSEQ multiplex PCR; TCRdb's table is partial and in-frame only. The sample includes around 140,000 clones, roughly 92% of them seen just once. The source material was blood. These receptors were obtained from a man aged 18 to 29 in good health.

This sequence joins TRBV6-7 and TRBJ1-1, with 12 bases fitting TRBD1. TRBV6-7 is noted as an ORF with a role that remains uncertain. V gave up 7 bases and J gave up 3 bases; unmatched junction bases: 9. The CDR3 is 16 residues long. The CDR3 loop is CASIRDRGQGDTEAFF. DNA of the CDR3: TGTGCCAGCATCCGGGACAGGGGGCAAGGGGACACTGAAGCTTTCTTT.

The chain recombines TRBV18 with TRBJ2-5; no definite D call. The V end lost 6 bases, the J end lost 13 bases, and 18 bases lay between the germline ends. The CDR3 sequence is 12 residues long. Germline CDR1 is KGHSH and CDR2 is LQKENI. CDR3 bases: TGTGCCAGCTCCCCCCAAGATACCATAGGGTACTTC. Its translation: CASSPQDTIGYF.

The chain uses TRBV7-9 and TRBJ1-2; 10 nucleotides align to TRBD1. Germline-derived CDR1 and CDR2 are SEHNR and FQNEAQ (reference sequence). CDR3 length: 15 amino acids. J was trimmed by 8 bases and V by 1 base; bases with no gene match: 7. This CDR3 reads CASSLGTGGIGGYTF. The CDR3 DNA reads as TGTGCCAGCAGCTTAGGGACAGGGGGAATTGGCGGCTACACCTTC.

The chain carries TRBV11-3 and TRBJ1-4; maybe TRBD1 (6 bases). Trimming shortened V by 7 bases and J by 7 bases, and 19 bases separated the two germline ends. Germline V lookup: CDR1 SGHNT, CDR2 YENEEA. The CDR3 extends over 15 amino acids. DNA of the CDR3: TGTGCCAGCACCTTCGCTGGGGGCGGGGCTGAAAAACTGTTTTTT. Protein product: CASTFAGGGAEKLFF.

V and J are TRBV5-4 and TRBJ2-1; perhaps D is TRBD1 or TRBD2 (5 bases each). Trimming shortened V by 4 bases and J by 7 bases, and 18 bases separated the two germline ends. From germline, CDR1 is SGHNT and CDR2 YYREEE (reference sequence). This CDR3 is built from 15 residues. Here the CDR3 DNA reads TGTGCCAGCAGCAAAACTCCTGGGGGTACGAATGAGCAGTTCTTC. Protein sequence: CASSKTPGGTNEQFF.

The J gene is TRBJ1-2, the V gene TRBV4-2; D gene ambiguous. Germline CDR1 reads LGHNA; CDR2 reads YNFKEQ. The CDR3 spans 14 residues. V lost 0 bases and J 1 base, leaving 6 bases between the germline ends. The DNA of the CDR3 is TGTGCCAGCAGCCAAGAGTCTGTTAACTATGGCTACACCTTC. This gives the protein CASSQESVNYGYTF.

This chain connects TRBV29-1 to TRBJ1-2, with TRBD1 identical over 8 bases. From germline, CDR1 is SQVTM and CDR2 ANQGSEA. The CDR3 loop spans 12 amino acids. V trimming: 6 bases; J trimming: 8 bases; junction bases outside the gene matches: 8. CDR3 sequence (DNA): TGCAGCGTCCGACAGGGGAGGGGCGGCTACACCTTC. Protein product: CSVRQGRGGYTF.

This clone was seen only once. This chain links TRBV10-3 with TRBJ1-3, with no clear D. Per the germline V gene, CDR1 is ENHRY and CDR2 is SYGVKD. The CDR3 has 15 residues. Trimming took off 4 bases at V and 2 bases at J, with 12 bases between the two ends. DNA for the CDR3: TGTGCCATCAGTGTGAACCATTGGCCTGGAAACACCATATATTTT. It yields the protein CAISVNHWPGNTIYF.

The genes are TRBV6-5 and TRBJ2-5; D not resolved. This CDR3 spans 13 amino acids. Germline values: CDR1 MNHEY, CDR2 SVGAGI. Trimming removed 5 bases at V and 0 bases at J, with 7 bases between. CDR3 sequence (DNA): TGTGCCAGCAGTACATGGGACCAAGAGACCCAGTACTTC. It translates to CASSTWDQETQYF.

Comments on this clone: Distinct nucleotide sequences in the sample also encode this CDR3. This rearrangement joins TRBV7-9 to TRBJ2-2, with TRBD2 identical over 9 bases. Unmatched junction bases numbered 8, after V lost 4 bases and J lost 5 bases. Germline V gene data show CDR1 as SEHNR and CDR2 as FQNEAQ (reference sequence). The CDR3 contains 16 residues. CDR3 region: CASSSPTSGLTGELFF. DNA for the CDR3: TGTGCCAGCAGCTCCCCAACTAGCGGGTTAACCGGGGAGCTGTTTTTT. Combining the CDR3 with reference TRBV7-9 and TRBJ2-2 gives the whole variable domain DTGVSQNPRHKITKRGQNVTFRCDPISEHNRLYWYRQTLGQGPEFLTYFQNEAQLEKSRLLSDRFSAERPKGSFSTLEIQRTEQGDSAMYLCASSSPTSGLTGELFFGEGSRLTVL.

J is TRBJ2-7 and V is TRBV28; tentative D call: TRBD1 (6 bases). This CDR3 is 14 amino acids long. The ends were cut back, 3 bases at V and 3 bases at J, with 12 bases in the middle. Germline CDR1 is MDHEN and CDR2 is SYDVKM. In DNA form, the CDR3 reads TGTGCCAGCAGTTTTAGGGACATCAGCTACGAGCAGTACTTC. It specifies CASSFRDISYEQYF. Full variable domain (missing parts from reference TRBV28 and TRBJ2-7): DVKVTQSSRYLVKRTGEKVFLECVQDMDHENMFWYRQDPGLGLRLIYFSYDVKMKEKGDIPEGYSVSREKKERFSLILESASTNQTSMYLCASSFRDISYEQYFGPGTRLTVT.